These 27 T cell receptor beta chains originate from one sample sequenced in a study of cytomegalovirus exposure and HLA in healthy donors (dated by TCRdb to 2016 to 2017). The method was the immunoSEQ multiplex PCR assay. A mixture of 60 forward primers for TCR Vbeta segments and 13 reverse primers for TCR Jbeta segments was used in the multiplex PCR. TCRdb mirrors the immuneACCESS table, restricted to in-frame sequences. Some clones are absent from its copies; in checked studies, under half trace to an unresolved V gene, and the reason for the others is unknown. The sample records around 150,000 clones, roughly three quarters of which are singletons. The ten largest clones take up 4.5% to 6% of the sample. The specimen sequenced was PBMCs. These receptors were taken from a woman in her forties or fifties in good health and CMV-seronegative.

The chain is built from TRBV5-6 and TRBJ2-3; 8 positions agree with TRBD2. Germline V gives CDR1 SGHDT, CDR2 YYEEEE. Trimming cost V 4 bases and J 2 bases; bases outside gene matches: 3. The CDR3 covers 14 residues. The chain's CDR3 is CASSRGGPTDTQYF. The DNA of the CDR3 is TGTGCCAGCAGCCGCGGGGGGCCCACAGATACGCAGTATTTT.

The chain recombines TRBV10-3 with TRBJ2-1; D possibly corresponds to TRBD2 (7 bases). V shed 0 bases and J shed 9 bases, with 21 bases lying between them. CDR1 ENHRY and CDR2 SYGVKD come from the germline V gene. The CDR3 runs 17 residues. The DNA of the CDR3 is TGTGCCATCAGTGAGTCGTCGGCGGGGGCTCGAGGGGGTGAGCAGTTCTTC. It yields the protein CAISESSAGARGGEQFF.

The chain has TRBV7-9 and TRBJ1-1; 8 nucleotides align to TRBD1. The CDR3 runs to 12 residues. Trimming removed 5 bases from V and 7 bases from J; junction bases left unmatched: 3. Germline values: CDR1 SEHNR, CDR2 FQNEAQ (reference sequence). The CDR3 sequence is CASSAGTGEAFF. The CDR3 DNA sequence: TGTGCCAGCAGCGCCGGGACAGGTGAAGCTTTCTTT. The full variable domain, rest sourced from reference TRBV7-9 and TRBJ1-1, is DTGVSQNPRHKITKRGQNVTFRCDPISEHNRLYWYRQTLGQGPEFLTYFQNEAQLEKSRLLSDRFSAERPKGSFSTLEIQRTEQGDSAMYLCASSAGTGEAFFGQGTRLTVV.

This clone was seen once. One end of the junction is discordant with germline, which a read error may explain. The chain uses TRBV6-5 and TRBJ2-7; the match to TRBD1 covers 7 bases. CDR1 is MNHEY and CDR2 is SVGAGI in the germline V gene. The CDR3 loop spans 13 amino acids. CDR3 sequence (DNA): TGTGCCAGCAGCCAGGGACAGTCCTACGGGCAGTACTTC. Translation: CASSQGQSYGQYF.

This clone was recorded a few times. This chain connects TRBV28 to TRBJ2-6; tentative D call: TRBD2 (6 bases). This CDR3 contains 16 residues. The V and J ends lost 5 bases and 0 bases respectively, with 11 bases between them. In germline, CDR1 is MDHEN, CDR2 SYDVKM. The CDR3 nucleotides read TGTGCCAGCAGTGCACGGGAGATCTCTGGGGCCAACGTCCTGACTTTC. The encoded protein is CASSAREISGANVLTF.

The chain links TRBV4-2 to TRBJ1-1; 8 nucleotides agree with TRBD1. V lost 4 bases and J lost 8; bases outside the gene matches: 6. CDR1 LGHNA and CDR2 YNFKEQ come from the germline V gene. CDR3 length: 13 amino acids. CDR3 amino acids: CASSLGQGLEAFF. CDR3 sequence (DNA): TGTGCCAGCAGCCTTGGACAGGGTCTCGAAGCTTTCTTT.

The chain recombines TRBV6-1 with TRBJ1-4, with D perhaps TRBD1 (5 bases). Germline CDR1 reads MNHNS; CDR2 reads SASEGT. This CDR3 is 12 amino acids long. V shed 4 bases and J shed 8 bases, with 8 bases lying between them. CDR3 in DNA: TGTGCCAGCAGTGCCCCAGGGGAAAAACTGTTTTTT. Protein product: CASSAPGEKLFF.

This clone appeared a few times. This sequence joins TRBV7-9 and TRBJ1-2; D gene uncertain. Trimming shortened V by 4 bases and J by 7 bases, and 4 bases separated the two germline ends. Germline CDR1 and CDR2: SEHNR and FQNEAQ (reference sequence). This CDR3 spans 10 amino acids. CDR3 in DNA: TGTGCCAGCAGCTCGGGTGGCTACACCTTC. It encodes CASSSGGYTF.

The chain employs TRBV27 and TRBJ2-3; perhaps TRBD1 as D (6 bases). Germline CDR1 is MNHEY and CDR2 is SMNVEV (reference sequence). V dropped 6 bases and J dropped 5 bases, with 15 bases sitting between them. This CDR3 region has 14 residues. For the CDR3, the DNA is TGTGCCAGCAGAACACAGGGTGGGGGAGATACGCAGTATTTT. Translation: CASRTQGGGDTQYF.

The chain employs TRBV6-1 and TRBJ1-1; 9 bases match TRBD1. The V gene's germline CDR1 is MNHNS and CDR2 SASEGT. This CDR3 comprises 14 residues. J gave up 5 bases and V 3 bases, and 4 bases lay outside the gene matches. CDR3 protein: CASSEGTGSTEAFF. CDR3 DNA sequence: TGTGCCAGCAGTGAGGGGACAGGGTCGACTGAAGCTTTCTTT.

The chain links TRBV5-1 to TRBJ2-1; possibly TRBD2 for D (5 bases). The germline V and J ends were trimmed by 4 bases and 7 bases, with 15 bases remaining between them. The germline CDR1 and CDR2 sequences are SGHRS and YFSETQ. The CDR3 totals 14 residues. Written as DNA, the CDR3 is TGCGCCAGCAGCCTCGGCGGAAGGGAGAATGAGCAGTTCTTC. As protein: CASSLGGRENEQFF.

This clone showed up just a few times. This chain links TRBV5-1 with TRBJ2-1; tentative D call: TRBD1 (6 bases). The CDR3 length is 16 residues. V was trimmed by 2 bases and J by 0 bases, leaving 12 bases between them. Germline V gene lookup returns CDR1 SGHRS and CDR2 YFSETQ. CDR3 region: CASSLQQGISYNEQFF. CDR3 DNA: TGCGCCAGCAGCTTACAACAGGGAATCTCCTACAATGAGCAGTTCTTC.

This clone occurred a few times. This sequence joins TRBV7-7 and TRBJ1-1; D perhaps matches TRBD1 (5 bases). The CDR3 loop spans 13 amino acids. Germline loops: CDR1 SSHAT, CDR2 FNYEAQ (reference sequence). This CDR3 reads CASGQGPNTEAFF. The CDR3 coding sequence is TGTGCTAGCGGTCAGGGCCCGAACACTGAAGCTTTCTTT.

This chain joins TRBV6-4 and TRBJ1-5, with D possibly TRBD1 on 6 matching bases. The CDR3 is 17 residues long. The germline V and J ends were trimmed by 8 bases and 0 bases, with 20 bases remaining between them. Germline CDR1 and CDR2: MRHNA and SNTAGT. The CDR3 DNA sequence: TGTGCCAGCCTAAGACAGGTCGGGCCTTATAGCAATCAGCCCCAGCATTTT. Translation gives CASLRQVGPYSNQPQHF.

The chain couples TRBV7-9 to TRBJ2-3; TRBD2 matches 13 bases. V shed 3 bases, J shed 6 bases, and the junction held 6 bases outside the gene matches. Per the germline V gene, CDR1 is SEHNR and CDR2 is FQNEAQ (reference sequence). The CDR3 runs to 16 residues. The CDR3 sequence: CASSFVGTSGVDTQYF. The DNA of the CDR3 is TGTGCCAGCAGCTTCGTCGGGACTAGCGGGGTGGATACGCAGTATTTT.

The chain has TRBV9 and TRBJ2-4, with 7 bases fitting TRBD2. Per the germline V gene, CDR1 is SGDLS and CDR2 is YYNGEE. The CDR3 covers 14 residues. Trimming at V came to 3 bases and at J to 8 bases, leaving 8 bases not matched to a gene. The CDR3 DNA is TGTGCCAGCAGCGAAAATCCAGGGAGGGACATTCAGTACTTC. It specifies CASSENPGRDIQYF.

The table lists this clone with a few counts. This chain joins TRBV29-1 and TRBJ1-6; D unclear. The CDR3 extends over 13 amino acids. Germline CDR1 reads SQVTM; CDR2 reads ANQGSEA. The germline V and J ends were trimmed by 4 bases and 8 bases, with 12 bases remaining between them. The CDR3 DNA is TGCAGCGTTGCGCCTAGCTTCGATTCACCCCTCCACTTT. The encoded protein is CSVAPSFDSPLHF.

This clone was seen only a few times. The chain is built from TRBV6-1 and TRBJ2-6; 9 nucleotides line up with TRBD2. The germline CDR1 and CDR2 sequences are MNHNS and SASEGT. The CDR3 totals 18 residues. The trim removed 5 bases at V and 0 bases at J, leaving 8 bases unmatched. The CDR3 spells CASSQDSGGPSGANVLTF. The CDR3 DNA reads as TGTGCCAGCAGTCAAGATAGCGGGGGCCCCTCTGGGGCCAACGTCCTGACTTTC.

This clone was detected only a few times. The chain is built from TRBV18 and TRBJ1-2, with D perhaps matching TRBD1 (5 bases). The germline V and J ends were trimmed by 6 bases and 8 bases, with 22 bases remaining between them. This CDR3 has 15 amino acids. Germline V gives CDR1 KGHSH, CDR2 LQKENI. CDR3 region: CASSPLGDVRAGYTF. The CDR3 DNA reads TGTGCCAGCTCCCCCTTAGGGGATGTCAGGGCCGGCTACACCTTC.

The chain has TRBV6-1 and TRBJ1-1; TRBD1 agrees at 9 bases. The length of the CDR3 is 17 residues. CDR1 is MNHNS, CDR2 SASEGT, per germline. The ends lost 0 bases at V and 3 bases at J; junction bases unmatched: 8. CDR3 in amino acids: CASSEAPGTGWYTEAFF. CDR3 nucleotide sequence: TGTGCCAGCAGTGAAGCGCCCGGGACAGGGTGGTACACTGAAGCTTTCTTT.

This chain connects TRBV29-1 to TRBJ1-4, with 7 positions matching TRBD1. This CDR3 has 13 amino acids. The germline V gene encodes CDR1 SQVTM and CDR2 ANQGSEA. With 5 bases clipped from V and 8 bases from J, the junction kept 8 bases outside the gene matches. CDR3 sequence reads: CSVLRGPEEKLFF. In nucleotides, the CDR3 is TGCAGCGTTTTGAGGGGGCCGGAGGAAAAACTGTTTTTT. Looking up the rest from reference TRBV29-1 and TRBJ1-4 gives the full variable domain: SAVISQKPSRDICQRGTSLTIQCQVDSQVTMMFWYRQQPGQSLTLIATANQGSEATYESGFVIDKFPISRPNLTFSTLTVSNMSPEDSSIYLCSVLRGPEEKLFFGSGTQLSVL.

The chain uses TRBV7-2 and TRBJ2-5; D not certain. V was clipped by 4 bases and J by 5 bases, with 17 bases between them. Germline V lookup: CDR1 SGHTA, CDR2 FQGNSA. The CDR3 is 15 residues long. The CDR3 is CASSYGRSPRETQYF. Written as DNA, the CDR3 is TGTGCCAGCAGCTACGGTCGGTCACCACGGGAGACCCAGTACTTC.

CDR3 loop: CASSESNSPLHF. In DNA, the CDR3 is TGTGCCAGCAGTGAGTCCAATTCACCCCTCCACTTT. The rearrangement uses TRBV27 and TRBJ1-6; D remains ambiguous. Germline CDR1 MNHEY, CDR2 SMNVEV (reference sequence). CDR3 size: 12 residues. V lost 5 bases to trimming and J lost 7 bases, with 6 bases between them.

This clone was detected a few times. This chain joins TRBV5-4 and TRBJ2-3; tentatively, D is TRBD1 (6 bases). The CDR3 contains 16 residues. Trimming removed 4 bases at V and 2 bases at J, with 17 bases between. The germline CDR1 and CDR2 sequences are SGHNT and YYREEE (reference sequence). In DNA, the CDR3 is TGTGCCAGCAGCGACGAGGGGGATCTCCTCACAGATACGCAGTATTTT. Protein sequence: CASSDEGDLLTDTQYF.

This rearrangement joins TRBV15 to TRBJ2-3, with D tentatively TRBD2 (5 bases). The V and J ends lost 0 bases and 3 bases respectively, with 13 bases between them. Germline CDR1 is LNHNV and CDR2 is YYDKDF (reference sequence). The CDR3 runs to 16 residues. The CDR3 DNA sequence: TGTGCCACCAGCAGAGATCGAGGGTCGGTGACAGATACGCAGTATTTT. Amino acid sequence: CATSRDRGSVTDTQYF.

The chain has TRBV2 and TRBJ2-2; D might be TRBD2 (6 bases). CDR1 is SNHLY, CDR2 FYNNEI, per germline. This CDR3 comprises 16 residues. With 8 bases removed from V and 0 bases from J, the gap between germline ends came to 16 bases. The CDR3 sequence is CASARGAGANTGELFF. In DNA form, the CDR3 reads TGTGCCAGCGCCCGCGGAGCGGGTGCGAACACCGGGGAGCTGTTTTTT.

The CDR3 coding sequence is TGCGCCAGCAGCTCACTTGGGACAGCGGGTGAAAAACTGTTTTTT. Amino acids: CASSSLGTAGEKLFF. The chain is built from TRBV4-1 and TRBJ1-4; 7 bases are a match to TRBD1. CDR1 MGHRA and CDR2 YSYEKL come from the germline V gene. The length of the CDR3 is 15 residues. The ends lost 5 bases at V and 7 bases at J; junction bases unmatched: 10.